The 18 T cell receptor beta chains in this list originate from one sample, sequenced in a study of T cell repertoires in cytomegalovirus infection. MiXCR, applied by TCRdb to the reads, yields one record per CDR3 protein. Found here are about 180,000 distinct CDR3 sequences, about 15% of them singletons; the top ten hold 20% to 25%. Sequenced: CD8+ T cells from PBMCs. The receptors originated from a human donor in good health (CMV status not recorded). Some clones in this sample may be carry-over from other donors' samples.

This clonotype has only a few counts. The rearrangement links TRBV28 to TRBJ2-7, with D possibly being TRBD1 (6 bases). V was pared by 5 bases and J by 0 bases, with 20 bases between. The CDR3 is made up of 17 amino acids. Germline lookup yields CDR1 MDHEN and CDR2 SYDVKM. CDR3 amino acids: CASSLYAGTFSSYEQYF. The CDR3 nucleotides are TGTGCCAGCAGTCTCTACGCCGGGACATTTTCCTCCTACGAGCAGTACTTC. Using reference TRBV28 and TRBJ2-7 for the parts outside the CDR3, the full variable domain is DVKVTQSSRYLVKRTGEKVFLECVQDMDHENMFWYRQDPGLGLRLIYFSYDVKMKEKGDIPEGYSVSREKKERFSLILESASTNQTSMYLCASSLYAGTFSSYEQYFGPGTRLTVT.

This rearrangement joins TRBV10-3 to TRBJ2-7; tentatively, D is TRBD1 or TRBD2 (5 bases each). V was cut by 8 bases and J by 6 bases, with 14 bases left in between. Germline assignment: CDR1 ENHRY and CDR2 SYGVKD. The CDR3 has 12 amino acids. This CDR3 is CAIGDVWGEQYF. The DNA of the CDR3 is TGTGCCATCGGGGACGTCTGGGGCGAGCAGTACTTC.

This clonotype was detected a few times. The chain combines TRBV10-3 with TRBJ2-6, with D possibly TRBD1 on 6 matching bases. V lost 11 bases and J 2 bases, leaving 31 bases between the germline ends. The CDR3 totals 20 residues. CDR1 ENHRY and CDR2 SYGVKD come from the germline V gene. CDR3 sequence (DNA): TGTGCCGCCAAAAACAGGGATTCGGAAGCCCCTCTCCCTGGGGCCAACGTCCTGACTTTC. Translating gives CAAKNRDSEAPLPGANVLTF.

This clonotype has just a few counts. The chain has TRBV6-6 and TRBJ1-1, with D uncertain. This CDR3 comprises 16 residues. CDR1 and CDR2 (germline): MNHNY, SVGAGI (reference sequence). V lost 2 bases and J lost 4, with 17 bases in between. In nucleotides, the CDR3 is TGTGCCAGCAGTTACCTGACTGAGCATAGAATCACTGAAGCTTTCTTT. The encoded protein is CASSYLTEHRITEAFF.

This chain links TRBV4-3 with TRBJ1-2; D might be TRBD1 (6 bases). This CDR3 has 14 residues. Trimming removed 1 base from V and 6 bases from J, with 12 bases in between. Germline V gene data show CDR1 as LGHNA and CDR2 as YSLEER. The CDR3, as DNA: TGCGCCAGCAGCCAAGTCGGGACATCGGATGGCTACACCTTC. Protein sequence: CASSQVGTSDGYTF.

This clonotype has only a few counts. The CDR3 loop is CASSLDSIMNTEAFF. DNA for the CDR3: TGTGCCAGCAGCTTGGACAGTATCATGAACACTGAAGCTTTCTTT. The genes are TRBV5-5 and TRBJ1-1; unclear D gene. The CDR3 loop spans 15 amino acids. Germline lookup yields CDR1 SGHKS and CDR2 YYEKEE (reference sequence). Trimming cost V 0 bases and J 0 bases, with 9 bases left between them. The complete variable domain, with remaining parts taken from reference TRBV5-5 and TRBJ1-1, reads DAGVTQSPTHLIKTRGQQVTLRCSPISGHKSVSWYQQVLGQGPQFIFQYYEKEERGRGNFPDRFSARQFPNYSSELNVNALLLGDSALYLCASSLDSIMNTEAFFGQGTRLTVV.

The V and J genes are TRBV12-3 or TRBV12-4 and TRBJ2-5; tentatively, D is TRBD2 (5 bases). This CDR3 comprises 16 residues. With 6 bases removed from V and 2 bases from J, the gap between germline ends came to 19 bases. The CDR3 nucleotides read TGTGCCAGCAGATTGGTAATGGGGAGAGTTCAAGAGACCCAGTACTTC. Residues: CASRLVMGRVQETQYF.

As DNA, the CDR3 is TGTGCCAGCAGTGAAGGGACTAGCGGCGATGAGCAGTTCTTC. Protein product: CASSEGTSGDEQFF. This chain links TRBV2 with TRBJ2-1, with TRBD2 matching 10 bases. Germline trimming cut 1 base from V and 8 bases from J; bases unmatched to any gene: 2. The length of the CDR3 is 14 residues. Per germline, CDR1 SNHLY and CDR2 FYNNEI.

The genes are TRBV28 and TRBJ1-1, with D hard to call. The germline gives CDR1 MDHEN, CDR2 SYDVKM. The length of the CDR3 is 13 residues. With 3 bases removed from V and 2 bases from J, the gap between germline ends came to 7 bases. DNA for the CDR3: TGTGCCAGCAGTTTCGTCGGTAACACTGAAGCTTTCTTT. It yields the protein CASSFVGNTEAFF.

This clonotype turned up a few times. The V call is TRBV7-6, the J call TRBJ2-3, with 8 nucleotides matching TRBD1. The CDR3 runs 16 residues. The germline V gene has CDR1 SGHVS and CDR2 FNYEAQ. V was pared by 5 bases and J by 0 bases, with 7 bases of the junction left unmatched. The CDR3 loop reads CASSVGTGVSTDTQYF. The CDR3 nucleotides read TGTGCCAGCAGCGTAGGGACAGGAGTTAGCACAGATACGCAGTATTTT.

In its sample, this clonotype was seen many times. This chain links TRBV7-2 with TRBJ1-6; TRBD1 matches at 7 bases. This CDR3 is built from 17 residues. Germline V gives CDR1 SGHTA, CDR2 FQGNSA. V shed 5 bases and J 9 bases; nucleotides not matched to a gene: 16. In DNA, the CDR3 is TGTGCCAGCAGCCTTCATCCCGACAGGGTGTTTGGTTCACCCCTCCACTTT. The encoded protein is CASSLHPDRVFGSPLHF. The full variable domain, completed using reference TRBV7-2 and TRBJ1-6, is GAGVSQSPSNKVTEKGKDVELRCDPISGHTALYWYRQSLGQGLEFLIYFQGNSAPDKSGLPSDRFSAERTGGSVSTLTIQRTQQEDSAVYLCASSLHPDRVFGSPLHFGNGTRLTVT.

The rearrangement links TRBV13 to TRBJ2-5; 14 positions agree with TRBD2. V was clipped by 5 bases and J by 0 bases; unmatched bases: 5. The V gene's germline CDR1 is PRHDT and CDR2 FYEKMQ (reference sequence). The CDR3 runs 17 residues. The CDR3 coding sequence is TGTGCCAGCAGCCCACGGACTAGCGGGGGGCACCAAGAGACCCAGTACTTC. It yields the protein CASSPRTSGGHQETQYF. Variable domain in full (rest from reference TRBV13 and TRBJ2-5): AAGVIQSPRHLIKEKRETATLKCYPIPRHDTVYWYQQGPGQDPQFLISFYEKMQSDKGSIPDRFSAQQFSDYHSELNMSSLELGDSALYFCASSPRTSGGHQETQYFGPGTRLLVL.

The chain employs TRBV20-1 and TRBJ2-1; the match to TRBD2 covers 15 bases. Germline-derived CDR1 and CDR2 are DFQATT and SNEGSKA (reference sequence). The V and J ends lost 8 bases and 6 bases, in that order; junction bases with no gene match: 14. This CDR3 comprises 17 residues. CDR3 protein: CSSNAGTSGGPSNEQFF. The CDR3 nucleotides are TGCAGTTCGAACGCCGGGACTAGCGGGGGGCCCTCCAATGAGCAGTTCTTC.

The sample holds a few counts of this clonotype. The CDR3 DNA reads TGTGCCAGCAGCCAAGATAAGGGGGGTTTGGAAAAACTGTTTTTT. It translates to CASSQDKGGLEKLFF. V and J are TRBV4-2 and TRBJ1-4, with D maybe TRBD1 (6 bases). Germline CDR1 and CDR2: LGHNA and YNFKEQ. The CDR3 runs to 15 residues. Trimming took 0 bases from V and 8 from J, leaving 13 bases between them.

This clonotype was seen more than once but under ten times. The V gene is TRBV7-9, the J gene TRBJ2-7; weak D call: TRBD2 (7 bases). This CDR3 region has 16 residues. V was pared by 5 bases and J by 2 bases, with 19 bases between. Looked up from germline, CDR1 is SEHNR and CDR2 is FQNEAQ (reference sequence). In DNA, the CDR3 is TGTGCCAGCAGCACCCCAGCGGGACAAACGACCTACGAGCAGTACTTC. Amino acid sequence: CASSTPAGQTTYEQYF.

This clonotype came up a few times. This chain joins TRBV7-9 and TRBJ1-2, with D possibly matching TRBD1 (5 bases). From germline, CDR1 is SEHNR and CDR2 FQNEAQ (reference sequence). Trimming took 4 bases from V and 4 from J, leaving 19 bases between them. This CDR3 is built from 16 residues. CDR3: CASSWGAGTDFYGYTF. DNA for the CDR3: TGTGCCAGCAGCTGGGGAGCCGGGACGGATTTCTATGGCTACACCTTC.

The chain employs TRBV19 and TRBJ2-2, with unresolved D. The CDR3 spans 11 residues. Germline values: CDR1 LNHDA, CDR2 SQIVND (reference sequence). V gave up 8 bases and J gave up 9 bases, with 10 bases separating them. The CDR3 coding sequence is TGTGCCAGTCGGGTCGGAAGGGAGCTGTTTTTT. This translates into CASRVGRELFF.

The CDR3 bases are TGCAGTGCTGCGACCCCAGGGGAAGGAAGCTCACCCCTCCACTTT. Translated, it gives CSAATPGEGSSPLHF. The chain joins TRBV20-1 to TRBJ1-6, with a weak D call TRBD1 (6 bases). V shed 5 bases and J shed 10 bases, with 21 bases lying between them. The CDR3 sequence is 15 residues long. CDR1 is DFQATT and CDR2 is SNEGSKA in the germline V gene (reference sequence).